The source of this T cell receptor beta chain is a study of T-cell reconstitution after alpha-beta-depleted transplantation in children. Study-wide results and caveats: Newly produced T cells mostly provided counts and TCRbeta diversity after one year, as hyperexpanded clones declined. Expanded graft clones, several hundred of them, were reportedly the source of alpha-beta T cells about two months after transplant. Diversity of TCRbeta at day 60 was high in some patients, arising from surviving recipient T cells and thymic progenitors.

Between the trimmed V and J ends, which lost 5 bases and 3 bases, there was a span of 19 bases. This CDR3 comprises 16 residues. Unique molecular identifiers were incorporated when the TCRbeta library was constructed. A single record per CDR3 protein comes from TCRdb applying MiXCR to the PCR reads. The sample comprises 200,000 to 250,000 distinct CDR3 sequences, roughly 23% of which are singletons, and about 2.6% rests with the top ten. As regards this clonotype: Its antigen remains unknown.

This TCR derives from a girl aged 2-10 years with Fanconi anemia, due to receive a stem cell transplant. The chain has TRBV12-3 or TRBV12-4 and TRBJ1-2, with D unclear. The sample in question was PBMCs, obtained before TCRalphabeta/CD19-depleted stem cell transplant. CDR3: CASSPELTLSYYGYTF. Written as DNA, the CDR3 is TGTGCCAGCAGTCCAGAACTGACGCTGTCCTACTATGGCTACACCTTC.